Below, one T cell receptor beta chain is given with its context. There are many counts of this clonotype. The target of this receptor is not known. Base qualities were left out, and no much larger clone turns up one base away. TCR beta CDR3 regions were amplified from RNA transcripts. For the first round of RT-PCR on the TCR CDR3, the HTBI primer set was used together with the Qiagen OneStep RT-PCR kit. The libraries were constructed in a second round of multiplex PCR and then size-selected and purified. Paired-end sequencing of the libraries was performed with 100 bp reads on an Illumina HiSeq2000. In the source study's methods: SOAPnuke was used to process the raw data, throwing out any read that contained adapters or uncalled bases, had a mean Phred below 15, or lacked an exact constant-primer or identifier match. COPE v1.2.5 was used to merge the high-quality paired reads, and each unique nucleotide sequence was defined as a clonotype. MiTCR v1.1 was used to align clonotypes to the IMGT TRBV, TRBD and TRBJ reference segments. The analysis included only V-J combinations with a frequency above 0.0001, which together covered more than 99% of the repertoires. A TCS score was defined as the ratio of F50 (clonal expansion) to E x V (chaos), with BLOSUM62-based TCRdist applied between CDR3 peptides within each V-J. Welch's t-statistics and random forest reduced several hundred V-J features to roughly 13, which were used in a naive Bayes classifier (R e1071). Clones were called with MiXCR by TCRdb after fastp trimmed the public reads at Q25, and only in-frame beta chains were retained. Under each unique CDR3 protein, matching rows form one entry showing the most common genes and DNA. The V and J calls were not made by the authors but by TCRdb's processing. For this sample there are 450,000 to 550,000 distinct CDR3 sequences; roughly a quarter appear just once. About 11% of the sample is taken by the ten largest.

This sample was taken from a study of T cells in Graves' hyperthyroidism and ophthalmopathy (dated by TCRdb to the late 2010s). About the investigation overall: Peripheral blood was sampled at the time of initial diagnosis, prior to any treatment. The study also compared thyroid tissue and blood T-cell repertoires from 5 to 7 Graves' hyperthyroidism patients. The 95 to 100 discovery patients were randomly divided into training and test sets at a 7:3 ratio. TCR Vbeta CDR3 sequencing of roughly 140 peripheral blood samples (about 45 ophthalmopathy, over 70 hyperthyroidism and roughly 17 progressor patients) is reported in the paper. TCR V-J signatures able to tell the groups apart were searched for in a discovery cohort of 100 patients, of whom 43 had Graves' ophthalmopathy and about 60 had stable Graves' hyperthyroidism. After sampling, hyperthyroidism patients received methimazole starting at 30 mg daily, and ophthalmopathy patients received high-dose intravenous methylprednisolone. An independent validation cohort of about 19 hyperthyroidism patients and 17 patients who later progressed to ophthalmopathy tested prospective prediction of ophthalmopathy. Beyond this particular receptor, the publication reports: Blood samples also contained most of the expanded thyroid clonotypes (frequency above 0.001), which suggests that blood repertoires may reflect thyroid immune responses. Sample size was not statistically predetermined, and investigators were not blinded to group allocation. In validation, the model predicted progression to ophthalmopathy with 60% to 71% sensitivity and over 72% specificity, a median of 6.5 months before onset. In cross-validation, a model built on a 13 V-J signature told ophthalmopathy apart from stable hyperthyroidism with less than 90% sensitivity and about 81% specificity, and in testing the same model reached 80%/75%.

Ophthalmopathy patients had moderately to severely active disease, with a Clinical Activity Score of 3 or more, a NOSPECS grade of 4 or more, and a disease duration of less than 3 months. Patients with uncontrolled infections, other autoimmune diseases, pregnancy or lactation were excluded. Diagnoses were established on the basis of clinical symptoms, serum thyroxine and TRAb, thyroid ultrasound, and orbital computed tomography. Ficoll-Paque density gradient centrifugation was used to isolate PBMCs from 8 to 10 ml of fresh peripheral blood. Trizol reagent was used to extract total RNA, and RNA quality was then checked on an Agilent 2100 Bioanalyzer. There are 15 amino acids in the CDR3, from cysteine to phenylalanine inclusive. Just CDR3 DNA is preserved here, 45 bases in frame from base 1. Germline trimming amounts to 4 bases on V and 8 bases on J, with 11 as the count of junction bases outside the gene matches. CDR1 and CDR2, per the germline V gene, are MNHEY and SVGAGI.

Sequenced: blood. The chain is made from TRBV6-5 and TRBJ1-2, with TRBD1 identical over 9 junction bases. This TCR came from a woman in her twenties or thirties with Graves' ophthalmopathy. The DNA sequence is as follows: TGTGCCAGCAGTTCAGCGGGACAGGGTGATTACGGCTACACCTTC. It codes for CASSSAGQGDYGYTF.